The clone carrying this T cell receptor beta chain was recorded at least ten times. Its antigen is unidentified. Generation of TCR beta libraries employed quantitative 5'-RACE incorporating molecular barcodes. One entry per CDR3 protein, called by TCRdb with MiXCR from the 5' RACE reads. The data hold more than 500,000 distinct CDR3 sequences, with about 5.4% observed a single time. This entry is derived from a study of CD8 T cells in ankylosing spondylitis. Whole-study results and caveats: Reportedly, matched ankylosing spondylitis synovial fluid was significantly enriched for disease-linked clones. Peripheral blood held disease-linked clones only at relatively low frequency, and these were CD8+. Characteristic of ankylosing spondylitis blood, it appeared, was a TCR beta motif comprising roughly eight highly homologous variants.

Germline loops: CDR1 SGHRS, CDR2 YFSETQ. The CDR3 sequence is 16 residues long. The ends were cut back, 1 base at V and 4 bases at J, with 14 bases in the middle. The sample comprised blood, either unsorted or a sorted T cell fraction (not recorded which). V is TRBV5-1 and J is TRBJ2-2; no clear D. This receptor was obtained from a male donor with ankylosing spondylitis. The CDR3 DNA sequence: TGCGCCAGCAGCTTGAATTGGGGTAGCCTCACCGGGGAGCTGTTTTTT. Translating it yields CASSLNWGSLTGELFF.